These T cell receptor beta chains were read from a single sample in a study of Ad26.COV2.S vaccination and SARS-CoV-2 variants. Only in-frame clones appear in the TCRdb table, and some are missing; sequencing was by immunoSEQ multiplex PCR. This sample has about 400,000 clones, with roughly four fifths found just once. The sample here was peripheral blood, taken in a trial of Ad26.COV2.S vaccine versus placebo. Receptors originate from a person aged 18-65 years who received the Ad26.COV2.S COVID-19 vaccine or a placebo. Each CDR3 is given with its conserved first and last residue. Fields, in order: V gene, CDR3 protein.

TRBV9 CASSVAGGNTGELFF
TRBV13 CASSLAAGAEQYF
TRBV11-2 CASSLGGPASAYDTQYF
TRBV7-3 CASSLSVGEQYF
TRBV7-3 CASSLNRGSSYNEQFF
TRBV7-2 CASSSRGDQETQYF
TRBV5-5 CASSLSGRGPGANVLTF
TRBV12-3/TRBV12-4 CASSFGRTDTQYF
TRBV21-1 CASSTLWLHF
TRBV7-6 CASSSQGGELFF
TRBV24-1 CATSQDYEQYF
TRBV4-1 CASSQPSGSGEQFF
TRBV7-9 CASSLSPSYEQYF
TRBV27 CASSFLENTEAFF
TRBV29-1 CSVSRGLISDEQYF
TRBV4-3 CASSRERGLTRGAFF
TRBV27 CASSLRPGTASEQYF
TRBV7-3 CASSISGTSFTGELFF
TRBV18 CASSRGAPSGEQYF
TRBV6-1 CASSYSGGRETQYF
TRBV3-1/TRBV3-2 CASSLSGGTQYF
TRBV6-2/TRBV6-3 CASSYPPANTIYF
TRBV3-1/TRBV3-2 CASSQSGGGNTEAFF
TRBV6-5 CASRHREGYTEAFF
TRBV5-1 CASWEKGENTEAFF
TRBV19 CAITPGGGGELFF
TRBV6-5 CASSYSGRADEQYF
TRBV9 CASSVVGGFTDTQYF
TRBV4-1 CASSLLAITYNEQFF
TRBV2 CASRGKGGHWDTQYF
TRBV12-3/TRBV12-4 CASRRTGAGGYTF
TRBV20-1 CSASVRGAETQYF
TRBV7-9 CASSLGAGLSYGYTF
TRBV6-2/TRBV6-3 CASSQPTGMSKKLFF
TRBV4-2 CASSQDIVTRQYF
TRBV2 CASSEQLGLSGNTIYF
TRBV28 CASSSSGPGLDTEAFF
TRBV11-2 CASRVTLPTDEQFF
TRBV6-6 CASSYGRSRRDYGYTF
TRBV11-1 CASSRQGYSNGYTF
TRBV6-5 CASSYRGHFTDTQYF
TRBV5-6 CASSLATVREKLFF
TRBV6-5 CASTSGGTGGDYTF
TRBV27 CASSFRGDHDEQYF
TRBV24-1 CATSERQGFVTEAFF
TRBV18 CASSPPATQETQYF
TRBV13 CASSLWSPDTQYF
TRBV10-3 CAISGGQGLYEQYF
TRBV6-5 CASNLQGSNEKLFF
TRBV28 CASSSPGLGTDTQYF
TRBV3-1/TRBV3-2 CASSQEARGIGGSSYNEQFF
TRBV19 CASIHTQGKGTEAFF
TRBV7-3 CASSRSGAPNEKLFF
TRBV29-1 CSVVWVGDYGYTF
TRBV5-1 CASSPDRDTGELFF
TRBV11-2 CASRRQGHEKLFF
TRBV5-1 CASSSEEGGGYTF